The T cell receptor (beta chain) under discussion was sequenced for a study of OX40 agonist ivuxolimab in advanced cancers. Overall study: Participants averaged 60 years of age (range about 23 to 80) and were 82.7% male. Antecedent anti-PD-1, anti-PD-L1 or anti-CTLA-4 therapy was permissible, with about 40% having received some. Whole-study results and caveats: Undetermined was the antigen specificity of the expanded peripheral T cells. The study found that CD8+ T cells averaged more expanded clones than CD4+.

Trimming took off 6 bases at V and 7 bases at J, with 10 bases between the two ends. This CDR3 has 13 amino acids. Germline V gene lookup returns CDR1 LNHDA and CDR2 SQIVND (reference sequence). Generated by immunoSEQ multiplex PCR, the TCRdb table keeps only in-frame clones and is missing some. The sample shows around 84,000 clones, approximately 84% of them seen only once. Points on this clone: As yet, its antigen is unknown.

The gene calls are TRBV19 and TRBJ1-6; D remains unclear. This clonotype was sampled from an adult with an advanced solid tumor such as melanoma, head and neck, liver or kidney cancer. The sequences come from CD4+ or CD8+ T cells sorted from blood, collected in a trial of the OX40 agonist ivuxolimab. CDR3 protein: CASSPLRNSPLHF. Written as DNA, the CDR3 is TGTGCCAGTAGCCCTCTAAGGAATTCACCCCTCCACTTT.